Sequencing of this T cell receptor (beta chain) was carried out in a study of T cell responses to AZD1222 COVID-19 vaccine. Clones were sequenced by immunoSEQ multiplex PCR, and TCRdb holds only the in-frame ones, with some missing. The table lists under 150,000 clones, 88% of them singletons, with about 6% in the top ten. Trimming pared 5 bases from V and 0 bases from J, leaving 13 bases between. CDR1 and CDR2 (germline): MDHEN, SYDVKM. This CDR3 is built from 15 residues. This clonotype was obtained from an adult who received the AZD1222 COVID-19 vaccine. The V and J genes are TRBV28 and TRBJ1-1, with D possibly TRBD1 on 6 matching bases. The sample was peripheral blood, taken 28 days after the second AZD1222 dose. CDR3 nucleotides: TGTGCCAGCAGTCTCGGTGGGGGGCTGAACACTGAAGCTTTCTTT. This gives the protein CASSLGGGLNTEAFF. The full variable domain, in which reference TRBV28 and TRBJ1-1 provide the parts outside the CDR3, is DVKVTQSSRYLVKRTGEKVFLECVQDMDHENMFWYRQDPGLGLRLIYFSYDVKMKEKGDIPEGYSVSREKKERFSLILESASTNQTSMYLCASSLGGGLNTEAFFGQGTRLTVV.